The following is a T cell receptor beta chain sequence with its context. The sample is drawn from a study of blood T cell repertoires in COVID-19. The repertoire was sequenced with immunoSEQ multiplex PCR; TCRdb's copy has only in-frame clones and lacks some. Altogether 55,000 to 70,000 clones are present, more than 75% being singletons, with the ten largest covering under 25%. Between the trimmed V and J ends, which lost 4 bases and 6 bases, there was a span of 10 bases. Germline loops: CDR1 LNHDA, CDR2 SQIVND (reference sequence). This CDR3 contains 12 residues. This TCR came from a woman aged 60 to 75 with acute or convalescent COVID-19. Source material: peripheral blood. The chain combines TRBV19 with TRBJ2-7; D might be TRBD2 (7 bases). The CDR3 DNA is TGTGCCAGTAGTAACAGGGAGGGCGAGCAGTACTTC. It codes for CASSNREGEQYF.